Shown below are 2 T cell receptor beta chains from a single sample sequenced in a study of blood T cell repertoires in COVID-19. Libraries were prepared by immunoSEQ multiplex PCR; TCRdb keeps only in-frame clonotypes and omits some of them. The data show approximately 250,000 clones, around 84% seen once. Material for sequencing was peripheral blood. These receptors came from a woman aged 55-70 years with COVID-19, enrolled during active disease.

The rearrangement uses TRBV6-5 and TRBJ2-6; TRBD1 matches at 7 bases. Germline values: CDR1 MNHEY, CDR2 SVGAGI. The CDR3 spans 15 residues. J lost 10 bases, V lost 5 bases, and 11 bases had no gene match. CDR3 sequence (DNA): TGTGCCAGCAGTCACACGGGACAGCCTTTAAACGTCCTGACTTTC. This sequence encodes CASSHTGQPLNVLTF.

This chain joins TRBV21-1 and TRBJ2-5; TRBD2, the table's D call, lacks a check against the DNA. TRBV21-1 counts as a pseudogene. There are 16 residues in the CDR3. The CDR3 loop is CASSSGPSMGGETQYF. The CDR3 DNA reads TGTGCCAGCAGCAGCGGGCCTTCGATGGGTGGAGAGACCCAGTACTTC.